Below are 31 T cell receptor beta chains sequenced from a single sample in a study of cytomegalovirus exposure and HLA in healthy donors. The primer mix had 60 Vbeta and 13 Jbeta primers. The data were produced by immunoSEQ multiplex PCR, yet TCRdb's version contains in-frame clones alone and is incomplete. This sample has approximately 91,000 clones, with 69% found just once. The specimen was PBMCs. The receptor set was obtained from a female donor in good health and CMV-seronegative.

V is TRBV29-1 and J is TRBJ2-7, with 9 positions matching TRBD1. Germline CDR1 is SQVTM and CDR2 is ANQGSEA. With 8 bases clipped from V and 9 bases from J, the junction kept 8 bases outside the gene matches. This CDR3 region has 11 residues. The CDR3 nucleotides read TGCAGCTCGACGACAGGGGGGACGCAGTACTTC. It translates to CSSTTGGTQYF.

The V call is TRBV7-6, the J call TRBJ1-1; D is unclear. Trimming took off 2 bases at V and 1 base at J, with 14 bases between the two ends. The germline CDR1 and CDR2 sequences are SGHVS and FNYEAQ. The CDR3 has 16 residues. In nucleotides, the CDR3 is TGTGCCAGCAGCTTAAGTAGCTTCGGTTCGAACACTGAAGCTTTCTTT. Its translation is CASSLSSFGSNTEAFF.

The CDR3 loop reads CAWSRNSEAFF. The CDR3 nucleotides are TGTGCCTGGAGTCGCAACAGCGAAGCTTTCTTT. The chain carries TRBV30 and TRBJ1-1; D unclear. Germline V gene sequence: CDR1 GTSNPN, CDR2 SVGIG (reference sequence). The germline V and J ends were trimmed by 2 bases and 8 bases, with 9 bases remaining between them. CDR3 length: 11 amino acids.

For the CDR3, the DNA is TGTGCCAGCAGCCCTCAGAGGGATGAAAAACTGTTTTTT. Translated, it gives CASSPQRDEKLFF. V usage is TRBV7-2 and J usage is TRBJ1-4; unclear D gene. Trimming pared 5 bases from V and 6 bases from J, leaving 10 bases between. Germline V CDR1 and CDR2: SGHTA, FQGNSA. The CDR3 contains 13 residues.

This clone was counted only a few times. This chain uses TRBV6-5 with TRBJ1-2; possible D gene TRBD1, 5 bases. Germline V lookup: CDR1 MNHEY, CDR2 SVGAGI. The CDR3 is 13 residues long. The germline V and J ends were trimmed by 6 bases and 7 bases, with 15 bases remaining between them. CDR3 in DNA: TGTGCCAGCAGCCAGGGTAAATGGTTTGGCTACACCTTC. Encoded protein: CASSQGKWFGYTF.

This clone was counted a few times. This sequence joins TRBV2 and TRBJ2-2, with 9 bases matching TRBD1. CDR1 and CDR2 from the germline V gene are SNHLY and FYNNEI. This CDR3 region has 15 residues. The ends lost 5 bases at V and 5 bases at J; junction bases unmatched: 6. The CDR3 region has the DNA TGTGCCAGCAGTCCCGGGACAGGGAGAACCGGGGAGCTGTTTTTT. Its protein product is CASSPGTGRTGELFF.

V gene TRBV18 combines with J gene TRBJ2-7; D may be TRBD2 (5 bases). Germline CDR1 is KGHSH and CDR2 is LQKENI. The CDR3 sequence is 14 residues long. Between the trimmed V and J ends, which lost 6 bases and 0 bases, there was a span of 12 bases. This CDR3 reads CASSPPGSSYEQYF. CDR3 coding DNA: TGTGCCAGCTCCCCTCCGGGGAGCTCCTACGAGCAGTACTTC.

Written as DNA, the CDR3 is TGTGCCAGCAGTTTGACTAGCGGGATATCCATTCAGTACTTC. This encodes CASSLTSGISIQYF. This chain links TRBV6-6 with TRBJ2-4; TRBD2 aligns across 11 bases. Germline CDR1 and CDR2: MNHNY and SVGAGI (reference sequence). Trimming cost V 4 bases and J 9 bases; bases outside gene matches: 5. This CDR3 region has 14 residues.

In DNA, the CDR3 is TGTGCCAGCAGACCGACTAGCGGGAGCGGGAATGAGCAGTTCTTC. Its translation is CASRPTSGSGNEQFF. This chain joins TRBV6-1 and TRBJ2-1, with 12 bases lining up with TRBD2. In germline, CDR1 is MNHNS, CDR2 SASEGT. This CDR3 comprises 15 residues. The J segment lost 7 bases and the V segment lost 6 bases, leaving 7 bases of the junction unmatched.

The rearrangement uses TRBV5-4 and TRBJ1-2; 7 nucleotides line up with TRBD1. The CDR3 contains 15 residues. CDR1 is SGHNT, CDR2 YYREEE, per germline (reference sequence). The trim removed 0 bases at V and 8 bases at J, leaving 10 bases unmatched. Here the CDR3 DNA reads TGTGCCAGCAGCTTGGTCGCCACAGGGGTTCGGGGCTACACCTTC. Protein product: CASSLVATGVRGYTF.

The rearrangement uses TRBV28 and TRBJ2-7; 11 bases are shared with TRBD1. CDR1 is MDHEN and CDR2 is SYDVKM in the germline V gene. The CDR3 is made up of 15 amino acids. Trimming at V came to 5 bases and at J to 8 bases, leaving 11 bases not matched to a gene. For the CDR3, the DNA is TGTGCCAGCAGTGTAGCCGGGACAGGGGGTTTGAAGCAGTACTTC. Translated: CASSVAGTGGLKQYF. Full variable domain (outside the CDR3, taken from reference TRBV28 and TRBJ2-7): DVKVTQSSRYLVKRTGEKVFLECVQDMDHENMFWYRQDPGLGLRLIYFSYDVKMKEKGDIPEGYSVSREKKERFSLILESASTNQTSMYLCASSVAGTGGLKQYFGPGTRLTVT.

The chain employs TRBV2 and TRBJ1-2, with D maybe TRBD1 (5 bases). This CDR3 has 13 residues. Germline values: CDR1 SNHLY, CDR2 FYNNEI. The germline V and J ends were trimmed by 6 bases and 5 bases, with 13 bases remaining between them. The CDR3 nucleotides are TGTGCCAGCAGATGGGGGGGTGATTATGGCTACACCTTC. Protein product: CASRWGGDYGYTF. Full variable domain (remainder filled in from reference TRBV2 and TRBJ1-2): EPEVTQTPSHQVTQMGQEVILRCVPISNHLYFYWYRQILGQKVEFLVSFYNNEISEKSEIFDDQFSVERPDGSNFTLKIRSTKLEDSAMYFCASRWGGDYGYTFGSGTRLTVV.

This clone was seen a single time. The rearrangement uses TRBV14 and TRBJ2-3; D unclear. This CDR3 contains 17 residues. With 4 bases removed from V and 2 bases from J, the gap between germline ends came to 19 bases. From germline, CDR1 is SGHDN and CDR2 FVKESK. The CDR3: CASSLTMGPPPTDTQYF. As DNA, the CDR3 is TGTGCCAGCAGCCTTACAATGGGCCCCCCACCCACAGATACGCAGTATTTT.

This chain uses TRBV9 with TRBJ2-7; D is unclear. The CDR3 is made up of 13 amino acids. The germline V gene encodes CDR1 SGDLS and CDR2 YYNGEE. V lost 0 bases, J lost 6 bases, and 10 bases lay in between. CDR3 residues: CASSVEPPGEQYF. CDR3 coding DNA: TGTGCCAGCAGCGTAGAACCCCCCGGCGAGCAGTACTTC.

The chain couples TRBV5-1 to TRBJ2-3; the D gene is possibly TRBD2 (6 bases). CDR3 size: 14 residues. Trimming removed 1 base at V and 7 bases at J, with 13 bases between. Germline V gives CDR1 SGHRS, CDR2 YFSETQ. The CDR3 sequence is CASSLSQTSYTQYF. The CDR3 bases are TGCGCCAGCAGCTTGTCCCAGACTAGTTATACGCAGTATTTT. The whole variable domain, filled in from reference TRBV5-1 and TRBJ2-3, reads KAGVTQTPRYLIKTRGQQVTLSCSPISGHRSVSWYQQTPGQGLQFLFEYFSETQRNKGNFPGRFSGRQFSNSRSEMNVSTLELGDSALYLCASSLSQTSYTQYFGPGTRLTVL.

The chain has TRBV7-8 and TRBJ1-4, with TRBD1 as a possible D gene (5 bases). The CDR3 length is 16 residues. The germline V and J ends were trimmed by 4 bases and 7 bases, with 19 bases remaining between them. Germline V gene lookup returns CDR1 SGHVS and CDR2 FQNEAQ. The chain's CDR3 is CASSSRWRGRGEKLFF. CDR3 nucleotide sequence: TGTGCCAGCAGCTCCCGATGGCGGGGGAGGGGTGAAAAACTGTTTTTT. The entire variable domain, with the rest obtained from reference TRBV7-8 and TRBJ1-4, is as follows: GAGVSQSPRYKVAKRGQDVALRCDPISGHVSLFWYQQALGQGPEFLTYFQNEAQLDKSGLPSDRFFAERPEGSVSTLKIQRTQQEDSAVYLCASSSRWRGRGEKLFFGSGTQLSVL.

The gene calls are TRBV6-5 and TRBJ2-7; 10 bases line up with TRBD2. The CDR3 length is 15 residues. Germline loops: CDR1 MNHEY, CDR2 SVGAGI. The junction had 9 bases not matched to a gene; V was cut back by 7 bases and J by 3 bases. In DNA form, the CDR3 reads TGTGCCAGCAAACCCTTAGCGGGAGGAGGCTACGAGCAGTACTTC. Residues: CASKPLAGGGYEQYF.

This clone is a singleton in its sample. The rearrangement joins TRBV4-1 to TRBJ2-4; tentative D call: TRBD1 (6 bases). The CDR3 consists of 14 residues. Looked up from germline, CDR1 is MGHRA and CDR2 is YSYEKL. V gave up 1 base and J gave up 9 bases, with 13 bases separating them. DNA for the CDR3: TGCGCCAGCAGCCAAGTCCGGGACACCGGCATTCAGTACTTC. Protein product: CASSQVRDTGIQYF.

This clone was seen just once. The chain uses TRBV2 and TRBJ2-7; D is unresolved. The V gene's germline CDR1 is SNHLY and CDR2 FYNNEI. The CDR3 is 11 residues long. Trimming took off 5 bases at V and 3 bases at J, with 5 bases between the two ends. CDR3 sequence (DNA): TGTGCCAGCAGTCCCCTCTACGAGCAGTACTTC. It specifies CASSPLYEQYF.

This chain joins TRBV11-2 and TRBJ2-7, with 7 nucleotides matching TRBD1. This CDR3 has 15 amino acids. J gave up 7 bases and V 5 bases, and 14 bases lay outside the gene matches. Germline values: CDR1 SGHAT, CDR2 FQNNGV. The DNA of the CDR3 is TGTGCCAGCAGCCCGTCACAGGGGCTAGGACGAGAGCAGTACTTC. Translation gives CASSPSQGLGREQYF.

The chain is built from TRBV6-5 and TRBJ2-3; no definite D call. The CDR3 totals 15 residues. CDR1 is MNHEY, CDR2 SVGAGI, per germline. Trimming left V 7 bases short and J 1 base short, with 15 bases between. The chain's CDR3 is CASNLTTPGTDTQYF. The CDR3 bases are TGTGCCAGCAACCTAACTACCCCTGGCACAGATACGCAGTATTTT.

The gene calls are TRBV19 and TRBJ1-1; 9 bases are shared with TRBD1. J lost 2 bases, V lost 7 bases, and 14 bases had no gene match. This CDR3 has 17 amino acids. CDR1 is LNHDA, CDR2 SQIVND, per germline (reference sequence). The CDR3 protein is CASTPGTGRGLNTEAFF. CDR3 DNA: TGTGCCAGTACCCCCGGGACAGGGAGGGGATTAAACACTGAAGCTTTCTTT.

V is TRBV27 and J is TRBJ2-5, with TRBD2 identical over 12 bases. The germline V gene encodes CDR1 MNHEY and CDR2 SMNVEV (reference sequence). The CDR3 runs 14 residues. V lost 8 bases, J lost 4 bases, and 5 bases stayed unmatched. The CDR3 nucleotides are TGTGCCAGCGGCCGGACTAGCGGGGTAGAGACCCAGTACTTC. As protein: CASGRTSGVETQYF.

J is TRBJ2-2 and V is TRBV4-1; 11 bases agree with TRBD1. The length of the CDR3 is 18 residues. Germline CDR1 MGHRA, CDR2 YSYEKL. V lost 1 base, J lost 4 bases, and 8 bases stayed unmatched. CDR3 nucleotide sequence: TGCGCCAGCAGCCAAGTTCTTCGGACAGGGGGCGGCACCGGGGAGCTGTTTTTT. This sequence encodes CASSQVLRTGGGTGELFF.

The rearrangement joins TRBV15 to TRBJ1-3, with D unresolved. The CDR3 loop spans 13 amino acids. Germline loops: CDR1 LNHNV, CDR2 YYDKDF (reference sequence). Between the trimmed V and J ends, which lost 5 bases and 3 bases, there was a span of 8 bases. The CDR3 reads CATSEGSGNTIYF. DNA for the CDR3: TGTGCCACCAGCGAAGGGAGTGGAAACACCATATATTTT.

The gene calls are TRBV28 and TRBJ2-2; D unclear. Germline-derived CDR1 and CDR2 are MDHEN and SYDVKM. This CDR3 spans 12 amino acids. Trimming stripped 6 bases from V and 8 bases from J, with 10 bases between. The CDR3 bases are TGTGCCAGCAGCCCTAGGCCGGGGGAGCTGTTTTTT. Its translation is CASSPRPGELFF. Full variable domain (rest looked up from reference TRBV28 and TRBJ2-2): DVKVTQSSRYLVKRTGEKVFLECVQDMDHENMFWYRQDPGLGLRLIYFSYDVKMKEKGDIPEGYSVSREKKERFSLILESASTNQTSMYLCASSPRPGELFFGEGSRLTVL.

The rearrangement joins TRBV28 to TRBJ2-7; the D is unclear. The germline V gene encodes CDR1 MDHEN and CDR2 SYDVKM. CDR3 size: 12 residues. The germline V and J ends were trimmed by 4 bases and 3 bases, with 7 bases remaining between them. CDR3 sequence (DNA): TGTGCCAGCAGTTCAGGATACTACGAGCAGTACTTC. Its translation is CASSSGYYEQYF.

The rearrangement joins TRBV20-1 to TRBJ1-4; D uncertain. Trimming shortened V by 6 bases and J by 7 bases, and 9 bases separated the two germline ends. Germline-derived CDR1 and CDR2 are DFQATT and SNEGSKA (reference sequence). The length of the CDR3 is 11 residues. The chain's CDR3 is CSAPRSEKLFF. In DNA, the CDR3 is TGCAGTGCCCCAAGGAGTGAAAAACTGTTTTTT.

The chain recombines TRBV4-2 with TRBJ2-1; 10 bases align to TRBD2. This CDR3 contains 15 residues. J was trimmed by 0 bases and V by 4 bases; bases with no gene match: 0. From germline, CDR1 is LGHNA and CDR2 YNFKEQ. CDR3 residues: CASSPSGSSYNEQFF. In nucleotides, the CDR3 is TGTGCCAGCAGCCCTAGCGGGAGCTCCTACAATGAGCAGTTCTTC.

The rearrangement links TRBV7-2 to TRBJ2-3, with TRBD2 matching over 9 bases. The CDR3 has 14 residues. V gave up 7 bases and J gave up 4 bases; unmatched junction bases: 6. CDR1 SGHTA and CDR2 FQGNSA come from the germline V gene. CDR3: CASNVAGGADTQYF. The CDR3 coding sequence is TGTGCCAGCAACGTGGCGGGGGGGGCAGATACGCAGTATTTT.

CDR3 in DNA: TGCAGCGCCGGACAGGTGGCAAACTATGGCTACACCTTC. It is translated as CSAGQVANYGYTF. J is TRBJ1-2 and V is TRBV29-1; 7 bases fit TRBD1. Germline CDR1 SQVTM, CDR2 ANQGSEA. Germline trimming cut 7 bases from V and 2 bases from J; bases unmatched to any gene: 7. The CDR3 is 13 residues long.